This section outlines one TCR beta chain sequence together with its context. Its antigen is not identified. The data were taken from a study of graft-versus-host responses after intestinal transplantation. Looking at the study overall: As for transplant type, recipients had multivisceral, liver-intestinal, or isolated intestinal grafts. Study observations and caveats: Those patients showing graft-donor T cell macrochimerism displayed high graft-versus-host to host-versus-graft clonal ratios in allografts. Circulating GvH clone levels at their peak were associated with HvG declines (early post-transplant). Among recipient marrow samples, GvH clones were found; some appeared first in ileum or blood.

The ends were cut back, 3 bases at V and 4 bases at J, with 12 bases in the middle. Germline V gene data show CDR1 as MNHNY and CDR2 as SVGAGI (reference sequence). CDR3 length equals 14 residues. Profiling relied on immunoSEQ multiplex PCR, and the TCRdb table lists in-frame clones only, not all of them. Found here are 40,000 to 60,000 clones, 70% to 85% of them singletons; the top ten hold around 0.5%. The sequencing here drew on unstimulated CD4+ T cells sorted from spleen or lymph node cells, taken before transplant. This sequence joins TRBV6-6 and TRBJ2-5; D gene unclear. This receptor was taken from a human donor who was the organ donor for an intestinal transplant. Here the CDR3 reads CASSYPPGGETQYF. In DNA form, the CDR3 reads TGTGCCAGCAGTTATCCCCCGGGTGGAGAGACCCAGTACTTC.